These 2 T cell receptor beta chains originate from one sample sequenced in a study of blood T cells in healthy people across ages. A second PCR, run for about 7 to 11 cycles, used a sample-barcoded 5' primer plus a J-beta primer mix. Via MiXCR, TCRdb re-called the 5' RACE reads, giving one row per CDR3 protein. The table has over 600,000 distinct CDR3 sequences, 20% to 25% seen once. Sequenced input: blood. The receptor source for this set is a man aged 65 to 85 in good health.

The chain links TRBV9 to TRBJ2-7, with TRBD2 matching over 14 bases. The CDR3 runs to 14 residues. Trimming cost V 2 bases and J 6 bases; bases outside gene matches: 1. The germline V gene has CDR1 SGDLS and CDR2 YYNGEE. CDR3 DNA: TGTGCCAGCAGCGTCGGGACTAGCGGGAGCGAGCAGTACTTC. Translating gives CASSVGTSGSEQYF.

This clonotype was observed many times. The chain carries TRBV11-2 and TRBJ2-1, with TRBD2 as a possible D gene (5 bases). The CDR3 is 12 residues long. Looked up from germline, CDR1 is SGHAT and CDR2 is FQNNGV. V was trimmed by 6 bases and J by 6 bases, leaving 9 bases between them. In DNA, the CDR3 is TGTGCCAGCAGAAGGGCGGGCAATGAGCAGTTCTTC. Translated: CASRRAGNEQFF.